This TCR beta chain appears in the sequencing data of a study of cytomegalovirus exposure and HLA in healthy donors. Comments on this clone: Its specificity is unknown.

Both 60 Vbeta primers and 13 Jbeta primers went into the PCR. Sequenced by immunoSEQ multiplex PCR; TCRdb stores in-frame clones only, minus some. Of over 150,000 clones listed, roughly 70% are singletons. Study findings and constraints: Association of a missense DCLRE1C variant with TCR beta V- and J-gene trimming was reported in a later analysis. Published work reported that the classifier diagnosed cytomegalovirus status with high specificity and sensitivity.

CDR3 length equals 15 residues. Germline V gene sequence: CDR1 SGHRS, CDR2 YFSETQ. V lost 6 bases and J 4 bases, leaving 17 bases between the germline ends. This sequence joins TRBV5-1 and TRBJ2-1; perhaps TRBD2 as D (6 bases). This receptor was identified in a woman aged 45-65 years in good health and CMV-seropositive. The sample was PBMCs. This CDR3 reads CASKVYGGEYNEQFF. The CDR3 bases are TGCGCCAGCAAAGTATATGGCGGGGAGTACAATGAGCAGTTCTTC.